This T cell receptor beta chain originates from a study of CD8 T cells in Susac syndrome. Reverse transcription of roughly 0.5 to 1 ug RNA was performed with random hexamers. Multiplex PCR with immunoSEQ amplified the TCR beta CDR3 across 54 Vbeta and 13 Jbeta. TCRdb re-derived calls from the immunoSEQ multiplex PCR reads in MiXCR, one entry per CDR3 protein. The data show fewer than 100,000 distinct CDR3 sequences, roughly 90% seen once. Per the germline V gene, CDR1 is SGHTA and CDR2 is FQGNSA. The CDR3 extends over 14 amino acids. Trimming left V 3 bases short and J 6 bases short, with 14 bases between. Sequencing of TCR beta was performed on blood CD8+ and CD4+ T cells. The multiple sclerosis controls comprised treatment-naive patients whose relapsing-remitting disease was stable or active. The authors negatively isolated CD8+ and CD4+ T cells and FACS-enriched TEMRA cells.

The sequenced sample consisted of CD8+ T cells from PBMCs. The chain recombines TRBV7-2 with TRBJ1-1; D might be TRBD1 (5 bases). The sequence came from a human donor with multiple sclerosis. CDR3 protein: CASSFSDDSPEAFF. In nucleotides, the CDR3 is TGTGCCAGCAGCTTTTCGGACGACAGCCCTGAAGCTTTCTTT.